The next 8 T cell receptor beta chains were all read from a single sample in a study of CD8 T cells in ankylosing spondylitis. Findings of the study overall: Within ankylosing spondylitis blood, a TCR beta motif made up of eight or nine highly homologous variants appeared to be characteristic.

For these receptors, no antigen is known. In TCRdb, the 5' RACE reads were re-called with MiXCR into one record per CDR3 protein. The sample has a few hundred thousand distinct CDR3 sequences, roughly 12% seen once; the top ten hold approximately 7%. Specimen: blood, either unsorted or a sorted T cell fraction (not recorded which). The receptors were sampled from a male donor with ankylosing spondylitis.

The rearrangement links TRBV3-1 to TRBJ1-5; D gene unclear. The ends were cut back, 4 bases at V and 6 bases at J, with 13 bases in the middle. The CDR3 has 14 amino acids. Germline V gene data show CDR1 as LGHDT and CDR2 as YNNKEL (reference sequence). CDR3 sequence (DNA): TGTGCCAGCAGCCCTTCTGCTAGAGCTCAGCCCCAGCATTTT. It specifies CASSPSARAQPQHF.

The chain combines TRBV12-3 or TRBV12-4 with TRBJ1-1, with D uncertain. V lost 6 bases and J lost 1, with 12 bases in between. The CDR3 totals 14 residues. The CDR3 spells CASRTRRENTEAFF. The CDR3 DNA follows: TGTGCCAGCAGAACACGGAGGGAGAACACTGAAGCTTTCTTT.

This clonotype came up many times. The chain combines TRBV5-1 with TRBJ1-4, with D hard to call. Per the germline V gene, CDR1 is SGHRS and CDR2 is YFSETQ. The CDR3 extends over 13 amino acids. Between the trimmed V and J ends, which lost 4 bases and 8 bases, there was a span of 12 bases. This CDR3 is CASSLNPGEKLFF. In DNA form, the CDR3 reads TGCGCCAGCAGCCTCAACCCGGGCGAAAAACTGTTTTTT.

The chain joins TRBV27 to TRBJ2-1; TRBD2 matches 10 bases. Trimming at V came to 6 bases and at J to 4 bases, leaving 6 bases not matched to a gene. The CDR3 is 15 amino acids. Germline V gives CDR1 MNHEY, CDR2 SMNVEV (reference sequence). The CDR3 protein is CASRGLAITYNEQFF. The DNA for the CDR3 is TGTGCCAGCAGGGGACTAGCGATAACTTACAATGAGCAGTTCTTC.

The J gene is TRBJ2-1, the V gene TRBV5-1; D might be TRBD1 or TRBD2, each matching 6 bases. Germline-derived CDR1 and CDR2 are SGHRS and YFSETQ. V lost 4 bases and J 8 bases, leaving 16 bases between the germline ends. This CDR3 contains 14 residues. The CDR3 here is CASSDISGEDEQFF. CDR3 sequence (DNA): TGCGCCAGCAGCGACATCTCAGGGGAGGATGAGCAGTTCTTC.

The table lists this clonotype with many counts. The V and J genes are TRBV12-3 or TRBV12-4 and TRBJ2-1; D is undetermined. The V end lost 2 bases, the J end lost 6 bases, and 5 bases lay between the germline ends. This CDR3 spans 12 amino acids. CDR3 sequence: CASSLPSNEQFF. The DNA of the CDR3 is TGTGCCAGCAGTTTACCAAGCAATGAGCAGTTCTTC.

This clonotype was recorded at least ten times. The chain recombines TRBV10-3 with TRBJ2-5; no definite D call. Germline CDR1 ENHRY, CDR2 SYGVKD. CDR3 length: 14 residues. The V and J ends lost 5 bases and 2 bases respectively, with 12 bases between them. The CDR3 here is CAISQLTRQETQYF. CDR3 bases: TGTGCCATCAGTCAATTGACAAGACAAGAGACCCAGTACTTC.

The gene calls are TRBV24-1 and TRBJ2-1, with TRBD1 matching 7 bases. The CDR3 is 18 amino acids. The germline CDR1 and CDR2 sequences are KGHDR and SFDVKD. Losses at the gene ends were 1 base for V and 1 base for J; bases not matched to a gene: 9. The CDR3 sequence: CATSDLVGPGGSYNEQFF. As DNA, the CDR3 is TGTGCCACCAGTGATTTAGTAGGTCCAGGGGGTTCCTACAATGAGCAGTTCTTC.